This TCR beta chain was identified during a study of memory CD4+ T cells and cytomegalovirus serostatus. Assay: immunoSEQ multiplex PCR; the TCRdb copy retains only in-frame clones and omits some. The sample comprises almost 55,000 clones, 70% to 80% of which are singletons, and about 1.5% rests with the top ten. Germline V gives CDR1 KGHSH, CDR2 LQKENI. This CDR3 has 12 amino acids. The germline V and J ends were trimmed by 3 bases and 7 bases, with 8 bases remaining between them. The sort gate was single viable CD3+CD4+CD8-CD45RO+ cells for memory CD4+ T cells. The rearrangement links TRBV18 to TRBJ2-3; D is uncertain. Sequencing was carried out using memory CD4+ T cells from blood. The TCR was taken from an adult in good health and CMV-seronegative. The CDR3 DNA reads TGTGCCAGCTCACCTGCGCCTAATACGCAGTATTTT. It codes for CASSPAPNTQYF.